This paragraph covers one T cell receptor beta chain sequence. As yet, its antigen is unknown. Trimming left V 6 bases short and J 0 bases short, with 12 bases between. This CDR3 region has 15 residues. Per germline, CDR1 MDHEN and CDR2 SYDVKM. This table comes from immunoSEQ multiplex PCR, and its TCRdb copy is limited to in-frame clones, with some not included. The repertoire includes tens of thousands of clones, around four fifths of them detected once, and about 0.42% sits in the top ten. The data were obtained in a study of OX40 agonist ivuxolimab in advanced cancers. Study-level results: Clones of CD4+ and CD8+ blood T cells grew by week 6 at doses of 0.1 to 3.0 mg/kg.

This TCR derives from an adult with an advanced solid tumor such as melanoma, head and neck, liver or kidney cancer. The sequencing used CD4+ or CD8+ T cells sorted from blood, collected in a trial of the OX40 agonist ivuxolimab. J is TRBJ1-3 and V is TRBV28; D call uncertain. CDR3 residues: CASRVPHFSGNTIYF. CDR3 nucleotide sequence: TGTGCCAGCAGAGTCCCGCACTTCTCTGGAAACACCATATATTTT.